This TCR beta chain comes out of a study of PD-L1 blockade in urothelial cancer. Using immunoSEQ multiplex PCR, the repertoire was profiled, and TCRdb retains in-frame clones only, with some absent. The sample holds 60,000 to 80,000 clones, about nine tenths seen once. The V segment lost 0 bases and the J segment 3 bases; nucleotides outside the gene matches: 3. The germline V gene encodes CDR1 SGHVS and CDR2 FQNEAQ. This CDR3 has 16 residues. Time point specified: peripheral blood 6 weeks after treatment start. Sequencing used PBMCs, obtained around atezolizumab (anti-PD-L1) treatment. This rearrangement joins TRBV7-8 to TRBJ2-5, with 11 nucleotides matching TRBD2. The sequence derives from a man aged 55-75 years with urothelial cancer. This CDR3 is CASSLATSGVEETQYF. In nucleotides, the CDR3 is TGTGCCAGCAGCTTAGCGACTAGCGGGGTTGAAGAGACCCAGTACTTC. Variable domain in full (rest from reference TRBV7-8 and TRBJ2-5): GAGVSQSPRYKVAKRGQDVALRCDPISGHVSLFWYQQALGQGPEFLTYFQNEAQLDKSGLPSDRFFAERPEGSVSTLKIQRTQQEDSAVYLCASSLATSGVEETQYFGPGTRLLVL.